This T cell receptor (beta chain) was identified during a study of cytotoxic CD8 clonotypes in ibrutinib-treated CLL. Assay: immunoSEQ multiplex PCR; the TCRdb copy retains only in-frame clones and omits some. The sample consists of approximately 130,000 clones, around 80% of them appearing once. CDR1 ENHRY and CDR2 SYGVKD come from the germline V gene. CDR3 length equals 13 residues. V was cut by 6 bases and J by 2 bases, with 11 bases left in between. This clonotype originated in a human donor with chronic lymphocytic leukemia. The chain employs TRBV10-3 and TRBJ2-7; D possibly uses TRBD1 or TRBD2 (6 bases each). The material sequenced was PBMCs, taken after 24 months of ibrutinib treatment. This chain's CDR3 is CAIRSGATYEQYF. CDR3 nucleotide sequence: TGTGCCATCAGGTCGGGGGCCACCTACGAGCAGTACTTC.